The 20 T cell receptor beta chains below come from one sample, sequenced in a study of blood T cell repertoires in COVID-19. Clones were sequenced by immunoSEQ multiplex PCR, and TCRdb holds only the in-frame ones, with some missing. The sample consists of around 100,000 clones, 87% of them appearing once. Sample: peripheral blood. These receptor sequences come from a man between 25 and 39 years old in a cohort sampled during active COVID-19.

The chain has TRBV4-1 and TRBJ1-5; D is uncertain. Between the trimmed V and J ends, which lost 4 bases and 6 bases, there was a span of 7 bases. This CDR3 region has 12 residues. The V gene's germline CDR1 is MGHRA and CDR2 YSYEKL. The CDR3 is CASSRGGQPQHF. CDR3 nucleotides: TGCGCCAGCAGCCGAGGCGGTCAGCCCCAGCATTTT.

V usage is TRBV30 and J usage is TRBJ2-2; a possible D gene is TRBD2 (6 bases). Germline CDR1 reads GTSNPN; CDR2 reads SVGIG (reference sequence). V lost 5 bases to trimming and J lost 6 bases, with 16 bases between them. CDR3 length: 14 residues. In DNA, the CDR3 is TGTGCCTGGCTCAGGAGGGGAGTATCCGGGGAGCTGTTTTTT. This sequence encodes CAWLRRGVSGELFF.

The chain uses TRBV2 and TRBJ2-3; D not resolved. Between the trimmed V and J ends, which lost 8 bases and 2 bases, there was a span of 2 bases. Germline CDR1 is SNHLY and CDR2 is FYNNEI. The CDR3 consists of 10 residues. CDR3 bases: TGTGCCAGCCTCACAGATACGCAGTATTTT. Protein product: CASLTDTQYF.

The chain combines TRBV6-5 with TRBJ2-7, with D tentatively TRBD2 (7 bases). Trimming shortened V by 7 bases and J by 3 bases, and 16 bases separated the two germline ends. Germline values: CDR1 MNHEY, CDR2 SVGAGI. CDR3 size: 14 residues. In nucleotides, the CDR3 is TGTGCCAGCACCCGGGGGGCGGGGGACTACGAGCAGTACTTC. Amino acids: CASTRGAGDYEQYF.

The chain has TRBV7-8 and TRBJ1-5, with 7 bases aligning to TRBD1. V lost 8 bases to trimming and J lost 4 bases; unmatched junction nucleotides: 5. Germline CDR1 is SGHVS and CDR2 is FQNEAQ. CDR3 length equals 13 residues. In DNA form, the CDR3 reads TGTGCCAGCTCCACAGGGGTAAATCAGCCCCAGCATTTT. Its translation is CASSTGVNQPQHF. Full variable domain (outside the CDR3, taken from reference TRBV7-8 and TRBJ1-5): GAGVSQSPRYKVAKRGQDVALRCDPISGHVSLFWYQQALGQGPEFLTYFQNEAQLDKSGLPSDRFFAERPEGSVSTLKIQRTQQEDSAVYLCASSTGVNQPQHFGDGTRLSIL.

The CDR3 coding sequence is TGTGTCAGAAGCTTAGAGGGACAGAAGCTCCCAGGGCCGAAGGAGCAGTACTTC. Its protein product is CVRSLEGQKLPGPKEQYF. The chain joins TRBV7-5 to TRBJ2-7; TRBD1, the table's D call, lacks a check against the DNA. TRBV7-5 is designated a pseudogene. The CDR3 consists of 18 residues.

This clone was observed a single time. The J gene is TRBJ1-1, the V gene TRBV10-3; TRBD1 matches 8 bases. Looked up from germline, CDR1 is ENHRY and CDR2 is SYGVKD. V dropped 3 bases and J dropped 11; count of bases not matched to a gene: 11. This CDR3 has 14 amino acids. DNA for the CDR3: TGTGCCATCAGTGACGAACGGACAGGGCTTCGGGCTTTCTTT. This translates into CAISDERTGLRAFF.

The chain recombines TRBV29-1 with TRBJ1-2; D is ambiguous. The CDR3 runs to 12 residues. Trimming shortened V by 3 bases and J by 6 bases, and 11 bases separated the two germline ends. Germline V gene lookup returns CDR1 SQVTM and CDR2 ANQGSEA. CDR3 in DNA: TGCAGCGTTGATCATTTACAAGATGGCTACACCTTC. Translated: CSVDHLQDGYTF.

The chain has TRBV6-5 and TRBJ2-7; 9 positions agree with TRBD2. The CDR3 is 15 amino acids. Looked up from germline, CDR1 is MNHEY and CDR2 is SVGAGI. J was trimmed by 0 bases and V by 0 bases; bases with no gene match: 0. CDR3 bases: TGTGCCAGCAGTTACTCGCGGGGGGGCTCCTACGAGCAGTACTTC. Translation gives CASSYSRGGSYEQYF.

The gene calls are TRBV12-5 and TRBJ2-5, with no clear D. V gave up 2 bases and J gave up 4 bases, with 5 bases separating them. The CDR3 is 12 amino acids. CDR1 is LGHNT and CDR2 is FRNRAP in the germline V gene. In nucleotides, the CDR3 is TGTGCTAGTGGTTTGTACGGAGAGACCCAGTACTTC. Translating gives CASGLYGETQYF. The full variable domain, its missing parts supplied by reference TRBV12-5 and TRBJ2-5, is DARVTQTPRHKVTEMGQEVTMRCQPILGHNTVFWYRQTMMQGLELLAYFRNRAPLDDSGMPKDRFSAEMPDATLATLKIQPSEPRDSAVYFCASGLYGETQYFGPGTRLLVL.

This chain uses TRBV27 with TRBJ2-7, with 7 positions matching TRBD1. V trimming: 6 bases; J trimming: 4 bases; junction bases outside the gene matches: 6. CDR1 MNHEY and CDR2 SMNVEV come from the germline V gene (reference sequence). This CDR3 is 13 amino acids long. This CDR3 is CASRFRGQYEQYF. CDR3 DNA: TGTGCCAGCAGATTTCGGGGACAGTACGAGCAGTACTTC.

This clone was counted once. The gene calls are TRBV7-2 and TRBJ2-7, with D unresolved. CDR1 and CDR2 from the germline V gene are SGHTA and FQGNSA. V was cut by 0 bases and J by 4 bases, with 4 bases left in between. The CDR3 has 12 amino acids. The chain's CDR3 is CASSLAQYEQYF. Here the CDR3 DNA reads TGTGCCAGCAGCTTAGCGCAGTACGAGCAGTACTTC.

V is TRBV5-5 and J is TRBJ1-1; tentative D call: TRBD1 (5 bases). The CDR3 runs 15 residues. V was pared by 3 bases and J by 4 bases, with 16 bases between. Germline V gene data show CDR1 as SGHKS and CDR2 as YYEKEE (reference sequence). CDR3 in amino acids: CASSSLWGGTTEAFF. The CDR3 DNA reads TGTGCCAGCAGCTCTCTCTGGGGGGGGACCACTGAAGCTTTCTTT.

V gene TRBV19 combines with J gene TRBJ1-2; D perhaps matches TRBD1 (6 bases). Trimming removed 3 bases at V and 6 bases at J, with 11 bases between. Germline V gene lookup returns CDR1 LNHDA and CDR2 SQIVND (reference sequence). The CDR3 runs 13 residues. The CDR3 nucleotides are TGTGCCAGTAGTATTGATCCAGGGGATGGCTACACCTTC. Protein product: CASSIDPGDGYTF.

This chain connects TRBV6-7 to TRBJ1-6; 10 nucleotides align to TRBD1. TRBV6-7 is noted as an ORF with a role that remains uncertain. The trim removed 0 bases at V and 8 bases at J, leaving 4 bases unmatched. CDR3 length: 16 residues. CDR3 loop: CASSYSGDRGDSPLHF. DNA of the CDR3: TGTGCCAGCAGTTACTCGGGGGACAGGGGCGATTCACCCCTCCACTTT.

The chain employs TRBV6-6 and TRBJ1-2; D call uncertain. Germline V gives CDR1 MNHNY, CDR2 SVGAGI (reference sequence). This CDR3 is built from 15 residues. V was trimmed by 5 bases and J by 6 bases, leaving 19 bases between them. The CDR3 sequence is CASSPYLRRNNGYTF. The CDR3, as DNA: TGTGCCAGCAGTCCATACCTCCGGAGGAATAATGGCTACACCTTC.

This chain connects TRBV5-1 to TRBJ1-4, with a possible D match to TRBD1 (5 bases). CDR3 size: 14 residues. The germline V gene has CDR1 SGHRS and CDR2 YFSETQ. V shed 0 bases and J shed 3 bases, with 6 bases lying between them. CDR3 in DNA: TGCGCCAGCAGCTTGGGCAGGGCTAATGAAAAACTGTTTTTT. Protein sequence: CASSLGRANEKLFF. The entire variable domain, with the rest obtained from reference TRBV5-1 and TRBJ1-4, is as follows: KAGVTQTPRYLIKTRGQQVTLSCSPISGHRSVSWYQQTPGQGLQFLFEYFSETQRNKGNFPGRFSGRQFSNSRSEMNVSTLELGDSALYLCASSLGRANEKLFFGSGTQLSVL.

The chain joins TRBV27 to TRBJ1-6; D not certain. CDR3 length: 10 amino acids. Trimming removed 7 bases from V and 14 bases from J, with 9 bases in between. Germline V gene lookup returns CDR1 MNHEY and CDR2 SMNVEV (reference sequence). CDR3 in amino acids: CASIGLALHF. CDR3 sequence (DNA): TGTGCCAGCATCGGTTTGGCCCTCCACTTT.

The CDR3 DNA reads as TGTGCCACCAGCAGAGAGGGGGGGATGTGGGAAAAACTGTTTTTT. Its protein is CATSREGGMWEKLFF. The V gene is TRBV15, the J gene TRBJ1-4; perhaps TRBD1 as D (5 bases). The length of the CDR3 is 15 residues. V was pared by 0 bases and J by 8 bases, with 13 bases between. Germline CDR1 LNHNV, CDR2 YYDKDF (reference sequence).

J is TRBJ2-3 and V is TRBV5-1; a possible D gene is TRBD2 (5 bases). CDR1 SGHRS and CDR2 YFSETQ come from the germline V gene. The CDR3 has 14 amino acids. Trimming cost V 0 bases and J 7 bases, with 12 bases left between them. The CDR3 DNA reads TGCGCCAGCAGCTTGGGGGCCACCGGGAATACGCAGTATTTT. Protein: CASSLGATGNTQYF. The full variable domain, completed using reference TRBV5-1 and TRBJ2-3, is KAGVTQTPRYLIKTRGQQVTLSCSPISGHRSVSWYQQTPGQGLQFLFEYFSETQRNKGNFPGRFSGRQFSNSRSEMNVSTLELGDSALYLCASSLGATGNTQYFGPGTRLTVL.